The 10 T cell receptor beta chains presented below share a single source sample, sequenced in a study of T cell responses to AZD1222 COVID-19 vaccine. Sequencing used immunoSEQ multiplex PCR; TCRdb keeps in-frame clones, though not all of them. This sample has about 96,000 clones, with nearly 90% found just once. This sample comprised peripheral blood, obtained on day 0 of AZD1222 vaccination. Source of these receptors: an adult in good health.

The chain has TRBV9 and TRBJ2-7; D is uncertain. The CDR3 has 12 residues. Germline lookup yields CDR1 SGDLS and CDR2 YYNGEE. With 3 bases removed from V and 3 bases from J, the gap between germline ends came to 7 bases. The CDR3 loop is CASSADLYEQYF. The CDR3 DNA reads as TGTGCCAGCAGCGCCGATCTCTACGAGCAGTACTTC.

The V gene is TRBV4-2, the J gene TRBJ2-5, with 13 bases aligning to TRBD2. This CDR3 is built from 17 residues. CDR1 is LGHNA and CDR2 is YNFKEQ in the germline V gene. V lost 1 base and J lost 4; bases outside the gene matches: 6. Here the CDR3 DNA reads TGTGCCAGCAGCCAAGCGGCCACTAGCGGGGGGGCAGAGACCCAGTACTTC. Residues: CASSQAATSGGAETQYF.

The V and J genes are TRBV28 and TRBJ2-5; D may be TRBD2 (6 bases). Looked up from germline, CDR1 is MDHEN and CDR2 is SYDVKM. The CDR3 length is 15 residues. The ends were cut back, 5 bases at V and 7 bases at J, with 20 bases in the middle. The CDR3 DNA is TGTGCCAGCAGTCCCCGGCGGACGGGGGTTGGGACCCAGTACTTC. It is translated as CASSPRRTGVGTQYF.

The gene calls are TRBV13 and TRBJ2-7; maybe TRBD1 (6 bases). This CDR3 is 15 amino acids long. Trimming left V 3 bases short and J 3 bases short, with 15 bases between. Germline values: CDR1 PRHDT, CDR2 FYEKMQ (reference sequence). CDR3 in amino acids: CASSLGGQGLYEQYF. The CDR3 DNA sequence: TGTGCCAGCAGCTTGGGTGGGCAGGGGCTCTACGAGCAGTACTTC.

The CDR3 DNA follows: TGTGCCAGCAGCGCTCAAGACAGGGGGCCCTACGAGCAGTACTTC. It yields the protein CASSAQDRGPYEQYF. This sequence joins TRBV9 and TRBJ2-7; 10 bases are shared with TRBD1. The V and J ends lost 3 bases and 2 bases, in that order; junction bases with no gene match: 5. Germline V CDR1 and CDR2: SGDLS, YYNGEE. The CDR3 has 15 residues.

V gene TRBV18 combines with J gene TRBJ1-2, with 7 bases identical to TRBD1. Germline CDR1 reads KGHSH; CDR2 reads LQKENI. The CDR3 contains 14 residues. With 3 bases clipped from V and 7 bases from J, the junction kept 8 bases outside the gene matches. In DNA, the CDR3 is TGTGCCAGCTCACCGTATACAGGGGCTAGTGGCTACACCTTC. This codes for CASSPYTGASGYTF.

J is TRBJ2-2 and V is TRBV6-6, with a tentative D call TRBD1 (5 bases). The CDR3 is 14 amino acids. Germline V gene sequence: CDR1 MNHNY, CDR2 SVGAGI (reference sequence). V shed 7 bases and J shed 0 bases, with 9 bases lying between them. The CDR3 spells CASNQGSNTGELFF. In nucleotides, the CDR3 is TGTGCCAGCAACCAGGGTTCGAACACCGGGGAGCTGTTTTTT.

This rearrangement joins TRBV7-3 to TRBJ2-5; TRBD2 agrees at 11 bases. The CDR3 extends over 17 amino acids. J was trimmed by 3 bases and V by 1 base; bases with no gene match: 7. Germline V gives CDR1 SGHTA, CDR2 FQGTGA. In DNA form, the CDR3 reads TGTGCCAGCAGCTTAAAGGAGGAGGGACTAGCGGAAGAGACCCAGTACTTC. It encodes CASSLKEEGLAEETQYF. The full variable domain, with the rest looked up from reference TRBV7-3 and TRBJ2-5, is GAGVSQTPSNKVTEKGKYVELRCDPISGHTALYWYRQSLGQGPEFLIYFQGTGAADDSGLPNDRFFAVRPEGSVSTLKIQRTERGDSAVYLCASSLKEEGLAEETQYFGPGTRLLVL.

The chain links TRBV7-9 to TRBJ1-5; no clear D. CDR3 length: 14 residues. V was shortened by 1 base and J by 3 bases, with 7 bases between the two germline ends. Germline V gene data show CDR1 as SEHNR and CDR2 as FQNEAQ (reference sequence). CDR3 DNA: TGTGCCAGCAGCTTAGGGCGGAACAATCAGCCCCAGCATTTT. It is translated as CASSLGRNNQPQHF.

J is TRBJ1-4 and V is TRBV9; no clear D. The CDR3 length is 12 residues. Germline V gene sequence: CDR1 SGDLS, CDR2 YYNGEE. Trimming removed 4 bases from V and 8 bases from J, with 9 bases in between. DNA of the CDR3: TGTGCCAGCAGCAGGGCCGGAGAAAAACTGTTTTTT. This sequence encodes CASSRAGEKLFF.